The rows below give T cell receptor beta chains drawn from one sample of a study of cytomegalovirus exposure and HLA in healthy donors. Some clones are missing from TCRdb's copy, which holds only in-frame ones; the method was immunoSEQ multiplex PCR. Here the sample spans around 100,000 clones, roughly 69% being singletons. Sequenced material: PBMCs. Source of these receptors: a man aged 50 to 60 in good health and CMV-seropositive. Each CDR3 is given with its conserved first and last residue. Fields, in order: D gene, clone size, J gene, CDR3 length, V gene, CDR3 DNA, CDR3 protein. The D gene is left open where the match is weak. Rows may omit the clone size; those that give it use once, few, many or a size class.

D gene: TRBD1; clone size: .; J gene: TRBJ2-7; CDR3 length: 15; V gene: TRBV10-1; CDR3 DNA: TGCGCCAGCAGGAGGGACAGGGGGCGTCTGAGAGAGCAGTACTTC; CDR3 protein: CASRRDRGRLREQYF
D gene: .; clone size: .; J gene: TRBJ1-2; CDR3 length: 15; V gene: TRBV13; CDR3 DNA: TGTGCCAGCAGCCCGCCGGACATCCAAAACTATGGCTACACCTTC; CDR3 protein: CASSPPDIQNYGYTF
D gene: TRBD1; clone size: .; J gene: TRBJ1-1; CDR3 length: 14; V gene: TRBV19; CDR3 DNA: TGTGCCAGTATCCTAGGGGGCCAGAGCACTGAAGCTTTCTTT; CDR3 protein: CASILGGQSTEAFF
D gene: .; clone size: .; J gene: TRBJ2-3; CDR3 length: 14; V gene: TRBV5-1; CDR3 DNA: TGCGCCAGCAGCCCCTACTTAGCGTCAGATACGCAGTATTTT; CDR3 protein: CASSPYLASDTQYF
D gene: TRBD1; clone size: few; J gene: TRBJ1-1; CDR3 length: 14; V gene: TRBV2; CDR3 DNA: TGTGCCAGCAGGTCAGGACAGGGATCAACTGAAGCTTTCTTT; CDR3 protein: CASRSGQGSTEAFF
D gene: .; clone size: .; J gene: TRBJ2-2; CDR3 length: 16; V gene: TRBV6-1; CDR3 DNA: TGTGCCAGCAGTGCCCCTAGCGTTGCGAACACCGGGGAGCTGTTTTTT; CDR3 protein: CASSAPSVANTGELFF
D gene: TRBD1; clone size: once; J gene: TRBJ1-1; CDR3 length: 16; V gene: TRBV5-1; CDR3 DNA: TGCGCCAGCAGCTTGGGTCAGGGGGCGCGAGGAACTGAAGCTTTCTTT; CDR3 protein: CASSLGQGARGTEAFF
D gene: .; clone size: .; J gene: TRBJ2-2; CDR3 length: 11; V gene: TRBV11-3; CDR3 DNA: TGTGCCAGCAGTCAGGGCGGGGAGCTGTTTTTT; CDR3 protein: CASSQGGELFF
D gene: .; clone size: .; J gene: TRBJ1-1; CDR3 length: 16; V gene: TRBV27; CDR3 DNA: TGTGCCAGCAGTTCCATCACAGGGACCGTTAACACTGAAGCTTTCTTT; CDR3 protein: CASSSITGTVNTEAFF
D gene: .; clone size: .; J gene: TRBJ1-4; CDR3 length: 13; V gene: TRBV11-2; CDR3 DNA: TGTGCCAGCAGTCCCGGGGTTAATGAAAAACTGTTTTTT; CDR3 protein: CASSPGVNEKLFF
D gene: TRBD2; clone size: .; J gene: TRBJ2-3; CDR3 length: 17; V gene: TRBV7-9; CDR3 DNA: TGTGCCAGCAGCCCCCCTCTAGGGCGGGAGTTTACAGATACGCAGTATTTT; CDR3 protein: CASSPPLGREFTDTQYF
D gene: .; clone size: .; J gene: TRBJ2-3; CDR3 length: 17; V gene: TRBV5-1; CDR3 DNA: TGCGCCAGCAGCTTGGACCTAGGTGGGCGGGACGTAGATACGCAGTATTTT; CDR3 protein: CASSLDLGGRDVDTQYF
D gene: .; clone size: once; J gene: TRBJ1-4; CDR3 length: 14; V gene: TRBV29-1; CDR3 DNA: TGCAGCGTTCAAATTGGGGGGGTGTTTGAAAAACTGTTTTTT; CDR3 protein: CSVQIGGVFEKLFF
D gene: TRBD2; clone size: .; J gene: TRBJ2-2; CDR3 length: 22; V gene: TRBV7-6; CDR3 DNA: TGTGCCAGCAGCTTAGCAGAGACTGAGAGGACTAGCGGGATAACGAACACCGGGGAGCTGTTTTTT; CDR3 protein: CASSLAETERTSGITNTGELFF
D gene: .; clone size: .; J gene: TRBJ1-2; CDR3 length: 12; V gene: TRBV18; CDR3 DNA: TGTGCCAGCTCCGAGGGACTCTATGGCTACACCTTC; CDR3 protein: CASSEGLYGYTF
D gene: TRBD1; clone size: .; J gene: TRBJ1-3; CDR3 length: 14; V gene: TRBV11-2; CDR3 DNA: TGTGCCAGCAGCCCGGACAGGCCCCTGGACACCATATATTTT; CDR3 protein: CASSPDRPLDTIYF
D gene: TRBD1; clone size: .; J gene: TRBJ2-3; CDR3 length: 15; V gene: TRBV7-9; CDR3 DNA: TGTGCCAGCAGCCTGACAGGGGGCGGCACAGATACGCAGTATTTT; CDR3 protein: CASSLTGGGTDTQYF
D gene: TRBD1; clone size: .; J gene: TRBJ1-1; CDR3 length: 12; V gene: TRBV29-1; CDR3 DNA: TGCAGCGTTGTCCCGGGACAGGGTGAAGCTTTCTTT; CDR3 protein: CSVVPGQGEAFF
D gene: .; clone size: .; J gene: TRBJ2-7; CDR3 length: 12; V gene: TRBV13; CDR3 DNA: TGTGCCAGCAGTTCACAGGGCTACGAGCAGTACTTC; CDR3 protein: CASSSQGYEQYF
D gene: .; clone size: .; J gene: TRBJ1-5; CDR3 length: 15; V gene: TRBV4-1; CDR3 DNA: TGCGCCAGCAGCCAAGCGTCCGGGGGGCTTCAGCCCCAGCATTTT; CDR3 protein: CASSQASGGLQPQHF
D gene: .; clone size: .; J gene: TRBJ2-5; CDR3 length: 14; V gene: TRBV2; CDR3 DNA: TGTGCCAGCAGTGAAGGAGGAACGACGGAGACCCAGTACTTC; CDR3 protein: CASSEGGTTETQYF
D gene: .; clone size: .; J gene: TRBJ1-1; CDR3 length: 13; V gene: TRBV19; CDR3 DNA: TGTGCCAGTTGCCGGGGGGCTGGGACTGAAGCTTTCTTT; CDR3 protein: CASCRGAGTEAFF
D gene: TRBD1; clone size: .; J gene: TRBJ1-3; CDR3 length: 16; V gene: TRBV11-2; CDR3 DNA: TGTGCCAGCAGCTTGGAGGGACAGGGGCCTGGAAACACCATATATTTT; CDR3 protein: CASSLEGQGPGNTIYF
D gene: TRBD1; clone size: .; J gene: TRBJ2-2; CDR3 length: 15; V gene: TRBV10-3; CDR3 DNA: TGTGCCATCAGTCCCGGGACAGGGGGCACCGGGGAGCTGTTTTTT; CDR3 protein: CAISPGTGGTGELFF
D gene: .; clone size: few; J gene: TRBJ2-5; CDR3 length: 14; V gene: TRBV7-3; CDR3 DNA: TGTGCCAGCAGCTTAACTGCGGGCGGGGCTCGACTGAACTTC; CDR3 protein: CASSLTAGGARLNF
D gene: TRBD2; clone size: once; J gene: TRBJ2-3; CDR3 length: 15; V gene: TRBV6-1; CDR3 DNA: TGTGCCAGCAGTACCCGGGCGGGGGGGCCGGATACGCAGTATTTT; CDR3 protein: CASSTRAGGPDTQYF
D gene: .; clone size: few; J gene: TRBJ2-1; CDR3 length: 13; V gene: TRBV6-1; CDR3 DNA: TGTGCCAGCACCCGAAAGGGCGGAGGGGAGCAGTTCTTC; CDR3 protein: CASTRKGGGEQFF
D gene: TRBD1; clone size: .; J gene: TRBJ1-1; CDR3 length: 15; V gene: TRBV5-1; CDR3 DNA: TGCGCCAGCAGCCCAAATGCGGACAGGGCAAGTGAAGCTTTCTTT; CDR3 protein: CASSPNADRASEAFF
D gene: .; clone size: few; J gene: TRBJ1-1; CDR3 length: 13; V gene: TRBV5-5; CDR3 DNA: TGTGCCAGCAGCCGAGAAACAGGGACGGGAGCTTTCTTT; CDR3 protein: CASSRETGTGAFF
D gene: TRBD1; clone size: .; J gene: TRBJ1-2; CDR3 length: 14; V gene: TRBV7-2; CDR3 DNA: TGTGCCAGCAGCTTTTGGGGACAGGCATATGGCTACACCTTC; CDR3 protein: CASSFWGQAYGYTF
D gene: .; clone size: .; J gene: TRBJ1-5; CDR3 length: 12; V gene: TRBV19; CDR3 DNA: TGTGCCAGTAGTATACAATTGCAGCCCCAGCATTTT; CDR3 protein: CASSIQLQPQHF
D gene: TRBD1; clone size: few; J gene: TRBJ2-5; CDR3 length: 15; V gene: TRBV11-2; CDR3 DNA: TGTGCCAGCAGCTTGGCCGGGACAGAGCAAGAGACCCAGTACTTC; CDR3 protein: CASSLAGTEQETQYF
D gene: .; clone size: few; J gene: TRBJ1-5; CDR3 length: 13; V gene: TRBV19; CDR3 DNA: TGTGCCAGTAGTAAGAGAAACAATCAGCCCCAGCATTTT; CDR3 protein: CASSKRNNQPQHF
D gene: TRBD1; clone size: .; J gene: TRBJ2-3; CDR3 length: 15; V gene: TRBV13; CDR3 DNA: TGTGCCAGCAGCTTAGACAGGGGTGACACAGATACGCAGTATTTT; CDR3 protein: CASSLDRGDTDTQYF
D gene: TRBD2; clone size: .; J gene: TRBJ2-1; CDR3 length: 16; V gene: TRBV15; CDR3 DNA: TGTGCCACCAGCAGAGGAGGGAGCGGGAGTTTCCATGAGCAGTTCTTC; CDR3 protein: CATSRGGSGSFHEQFF
D gene: TRBD1; clone size: .; J gene: TRBJ2-6; CDR3 length: 16; V gene: TRBV10-3; CDR3 DNA: TGTGCCATCAGTGAGTGGGACAGACCTGGGGCCAACGTCCTGACTTTC; CDR3 protein: CAISEWDRPGANVLTF
D gene: TRBD1; clone size: .; J gene: TRBJ2-2; CDR3 length: 16; V gene: TRBV27; CDR3 DNA: TGTGCCAGCAGTCTTGAGGGGGACAGGGCTACCGGGGAGCTGTTTTTT; CDR3 protein: CASSLEGDRATGELFF
D gene: TRBD1; clone size: few; J gene: TRBJ1-1; CDR3 length: 14; V gene: TRBV5-4; CDR3 DNA: TGTGCCAGCAGCTTGGAACAGGGGGAGACTGAAGCTTTCTTT; CDR3 protein: CASSLEQGETEAFF
D gene: .; clone size: once; J gene: TRBJ1-5; CDR3 length: 15; V gene: TRBV19; CDR3 DNA: TGTGCCAGTAGTATAGATCATTCTTCACAGGGAAAGAAACATTTT; CDR3 protein: CASSIDHSSQGKKHF
D gene: TRBD1; clone size: .; J gene: TRBJ2-1; CDR3 length: 15; V gene: TRBV2; CDR3 DNA: TGTGCCAGCAAGTTAGACAGGGAGTTGAGAAATGAGCAGTTCTTC; CDR3 protein: CASKLDRELRNEQFF
D gene: TRBD1; clone size: few; J gene: TRBJ1-3; CDR3 length: 16; V gene: TRBV30; CDR3 DNA: TGTGCCTGGAGTGTGGGACAGGGAAAGTACGGAAACACCATATATTTT; CDR3 protein: CAWSVGQGKYGNTIYF
D gene: TRBD2; clone size: .; J gene: TRBJ2-1; CDR3 length: 14; V gene: TRBV5-4; CDR3 DNA: TGTGCCAGCAGCCCACTAGCGGAGGGGAATGAGCAGTTCTTC; CDR3 protein: CASSPLAEGNEQFF
D gene: .; clone size: .; J gene: TRBJ1-4; CDR3 length: 14; V gene: TRBV6-4; CDR3 DNA: TGTGCCAGCAGTGAAAGACCTACGGGAGAAAAACTGTTTTTT; CDR3 protein: CASSERPTGEKLFF
D gene: TRBD2; clone size: .; J gene: TRBJ2-3; CDR3 length: 14; V gene: TRBV5-1; CDR3 DNA: TGCGCCAGCAGCTTGAGCGGGGCCTCAGATACGCAGTATTTT; CDR3 protein: CASSLSGASDTQYF
D gene: .; clone size: few; J gene: TRBJ1-2; CDR3 length: 14; V gene: TRBV4-2; CDR3 DNA: TGTGCCAGCAGCCAAGACAGGGCTAACTATGGCTACACCTTC; CDR3 protein: CASSQDRANYGYTF
D gene: .; clone size: .; J gene: TRBJ2-5; CDR3 length: 13; V gene: TRBV5-1; CDR3 DNA: TGCGCCAGCAGCTTGCGGTCTTCGCAGACCCAGTACTTC; CDR3 protein: CASSLRSSQTQYF
D gene: .; clone size: .; J gene: TRBJ1-2; CDR3 length: 12; V gene: TRBV14; CDR3 DNA: TGTGCCAGCAGCCGACAGCCATATGGCTACACCTTC; CDR3 protein: CASSRQPYGYTF
D gene: TRBD2; clone size: .; J gene: TRBJ2-3; CDR3 length: 16; V gene: TRBV15; CDR3 DNA: TGTGCCACCAGCAGGACGGGACTAGCGGGAGGAGATACGCAGTATTTT; CDR3 protein: CATSRTGLAGGDTQYF
D gene: .; clone size: .; J gene: TRBJ2-1; CDR3 length: 15; V gene: TRBV5-1; CDR3 DNA: TGCGCCAGCAGCCGGAACAGGGAGTGGGCAAATGAGCAGTTCTTC; CDR3 protein: CASSRNREWANEQFF
D gene: .; clone size: few; J gene: TRBJ1-5; CDR3 length: 13; V gene: TRBV6-5; CDR3 DNA: TGTGCCAGCAGTTACAGACTGGATCAGCCCCAGCATTTT; CDR3 protein: CASSYRLDQPQHF
D gene: .; clone size: .; J gene: TRBJ2-1; CDR3 length: 19; V gene: TRBV21-1; CDR3 DNA: TGTGCCAGCAGCAAAGAAGCCCTAGCGGGAGGGCCCCCCTACAATGAGCAGTTCTTC; CDR3 protein: CASSKEALAGGPPYNEQFF
D gene: TRBD1; clone size: .; J gene: TRBJ2-4; CDR3 length: 14; V gene: TRBV27; CDR3 DNA: TGTGCCAGCAGTCCGCGGGACAGGGTCGGCATTCAGTACTTC; CDR3 protein: CASSPRDRVGIQYF
D gene: TRBD2; clone size: .; J gene: TRBJ2-2; CDR3 length: 15; V gene: TRBV7-3; CDR3 DNA: TGTGCCAGCAGCTTAGGGACTAGCGAAGCCGGGGAGCTGTTTTTT; CDR3 protein: CASSLGTSEAGELFF